The 5 T cell receptor beta chains presented below share a single source sample, sequenced in a study of cytomegalovirus exposure and HLA in healthy donors (dated by TCRdb to the late 2010s). The library was prepared using the immunoSEQ multiplex PCR assay. For the multiplex PCR, a mixture combining 60 forward primers for TCR Vbeta segments and 13 reverse primers for TCR Jbeta segments was used. TCRdb took this table from immuneACCESS and kept in-frame rearrangements with V and J called. Such tables lack part of the clones; where checked against another copy, unresolved V genes explain under half of the gap, and the rest is unexplained. Here the sample has some 170,000 clones; approximately 75% occur a single time. 3.5% to 4.5% of the sample rests with the top ten. Source material: PBMCs. Every receptor here comes from a man aged 25-45 years in good health and CMV-seropositive.

The chain is built from TRBV6-6 and TRBJ2-3; tentative D call: TRBD1 (6 bases). V lost 4 bases and J lost 6, with 14 bases in between. The CDR3 contains 14 residues. Germline CDR1 MNHNY, CDR2 SVGAGI (reference sequence). CDR3 DNA sequence: TGTGCCAGCAGTTTGGACAGTGGGATTGATACGCAGTATTTT. This translates into CASSLDSGIDTQYF.

The rearrangement joins TRBV28 to TRBJ1-5; 10 positions agree with TRBD1. The CDR3 length is 15 residues. V lost 2 bases and J lost 2; bases outside the gene matches: 0. Germline CDR1 is MDHEN and CDR2 is SYDVKM. As DNA, the CDR3 is TGTGCCAGCAGTTTAGGGACAGGGGGCAATCAGCCCCAGCATTTT. It specifies CASSLGTGGNQPQHF.

The chain links TRBV7-5 to TRBJ2-5; TRBD2, as called in the table, went unchecked against the DNA. TRBV7-5 is annotated as a pseudogene. This CDR3 is built from 10 residues. The CDR3 nucleotides read TGTGTCAGAAGTAAAGAGACCCAGTACTTC. Its protein is CVRSKETQYF.

The chain uses TRBV7-3 and TRBJ2-3; 9 positions match TRBD1. This CDR3 is built from 15 residues. Trimming removed 3 bases from V and 2 bases from J; junction bases left unmatched: 3. Germline V gene sequence: CDR1 SGHTA, CDR2 FQGTGA. The CDR3 coding sequence is TGTGCCAGCAGCTTTGGACAGGGGAACACAGATACGCAGTATTTT. It encodes CASSFGQGNTDTQYF.

Only one count was recorded for this clone. The gene calls are TRBV15 and TRBJ2-5; D perhaps matches TRBD1 (6 bases). V was trimmed by 0 bases and J by 5 bases, leaving 13 bases between them. The CDR3 has 15 amino acids. Germline V CDR1 and CDR2: LNHNV, YYDKDF (reference sequence). The CDR3 DNA follows: TGTGCCACCAGCAGAGATTCCAGGGGCCAGGAGACCCAGTACTTC. Amino acids: CATSRDSRGQETQYF.